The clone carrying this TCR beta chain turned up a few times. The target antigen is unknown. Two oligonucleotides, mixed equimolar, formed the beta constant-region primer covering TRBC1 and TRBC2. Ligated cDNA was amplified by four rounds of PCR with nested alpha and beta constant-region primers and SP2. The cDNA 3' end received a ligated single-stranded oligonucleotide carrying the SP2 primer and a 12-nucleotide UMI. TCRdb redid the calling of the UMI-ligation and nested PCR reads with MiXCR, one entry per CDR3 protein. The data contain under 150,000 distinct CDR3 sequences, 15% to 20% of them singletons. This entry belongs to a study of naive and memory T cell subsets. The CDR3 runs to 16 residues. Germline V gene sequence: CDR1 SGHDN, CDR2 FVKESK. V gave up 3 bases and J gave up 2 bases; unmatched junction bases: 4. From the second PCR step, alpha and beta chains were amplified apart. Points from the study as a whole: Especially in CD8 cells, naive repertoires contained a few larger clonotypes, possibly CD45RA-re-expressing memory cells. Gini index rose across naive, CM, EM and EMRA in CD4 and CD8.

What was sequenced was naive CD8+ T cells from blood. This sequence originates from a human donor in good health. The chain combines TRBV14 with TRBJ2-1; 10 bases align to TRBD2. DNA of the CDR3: TGTGCCAGCAGCCACGGACTAGCGGAGACCTACAATGAGCAGTTCTTC. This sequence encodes CASSHGLAETYNEQFF.